This T cell receptor (beta chain) was sequenced for a study of T-cell memory formation after mild COVID-19. MiXCR, run by TCRdb on the 5' RACE reads, gives a single entry per CDR3 protein. The sample carries about 260,000 distinct CDR3 sequences, over 15% recorded once. In this sample, this clonotype turned up a few times. Germline CDR1 and CDR2: MDHEN and SYDVKM. V gave up 5 bases and J gave up 5 bases; unmatched junction bases: 8. The length of the CDR3 is 15 residues. The rearrangement joins TRBV28 to TRBJ1-2; TRBD1 aligns across 10 bases. Material for sequencing was PBMCs or a T cell subset sorted from them (not recorded which). The clonotype comes from a man aged 18 to 35 who had mild COVID-19 (a few samples of this study predate the infection). Cell type and time point are not known. CDR3 in amino acids: CASSVPGTGVYGYTF. CDR3 DNA: TGTGCCAGCAGTGTCCCCGGGACAGGGGTTTATGGCTACACCTTC.